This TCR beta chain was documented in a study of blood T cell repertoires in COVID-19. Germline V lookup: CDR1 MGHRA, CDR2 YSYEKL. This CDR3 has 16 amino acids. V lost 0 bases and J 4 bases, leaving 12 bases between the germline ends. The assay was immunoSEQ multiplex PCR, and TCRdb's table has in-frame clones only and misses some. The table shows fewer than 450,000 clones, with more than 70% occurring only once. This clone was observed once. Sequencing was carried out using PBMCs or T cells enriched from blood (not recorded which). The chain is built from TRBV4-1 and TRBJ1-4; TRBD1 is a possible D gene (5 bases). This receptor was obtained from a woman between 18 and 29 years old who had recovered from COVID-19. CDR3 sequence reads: CASSQDSGLSNEKLFF. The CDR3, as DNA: TGCGCCAGCAGCCAAGACTCAGGGTTGAGTAATGAAAAACTGTTTTTT.